This T cell receptor (beta chain) originates from a study of T cell repertoires in cytomegalovirus infection. This clonotype has ten or more counts. Germline CDR1 is SGHVS and CDR2 is FQNEAQ. The CDR3 covers 13 residues. The junction had 13 bases not matched to a gene; V was cut back by 5 bases and J by 15 bases. TCRdb re-called the reads through MiXCR, storing one row per CDR3 protein. The table shows 490,000 or so distinct CDR3 sequences, with about 11% occurring only once. This rearrangement joins TRBV7-8 to TRBJ2-3; 8 nucleotides align to TRBD1. Sample: PBMCs. This TCR came from a human donor in good health (CMV status not recorded). Some clones in this sample may be carry-over from other donors' samples. CDR3 protein: CASSPDRQGAGYF. Here the CDR3 DNA reads TGTGCCAGCAGCCCGGATCGGCAGGGGGCGGGTTATTTT.